This T cell receptor (beta chain) is from a study of T cell responses to AZD1222 COVID-19 vaccine. General study results and limits: Variant regions that are unmutated are reportedly the target of nearly half of spike-specific TCRs. Following two doses of AZD1222, Spike-specific TCR breadth and depth rose.

Some clones are missing from TCRdb's copy, which holds only in-frame ones; the method was immunoSEQ multiplex PCR. In the table there are 190,000 or so clones, approximately 93% of which are singletons. Germline CDR1 is SGHRS and CDR2 is YFSETQ. V lost 0 bases and J 2 bases, leaving 6 bases between the germline ends. The CDR3 is 14 residues long. Remarks on this clone: No antigen is known for it.

The chain uses TRBV5-1 and TRBJ2-1, with D uncertain. This sample comprised peripheral blood, obtained 28 days after the second AZD1222 dose. The receptor comes from an adult who received the AZD1222 COVID-19 vaccine. The CDR3 here is CASSLGTTYNEQFF. For the CDR3, the DNA is TGCGCCAGCAGCTTGGGGACCACCTACAATGAGCAGTTCTTC.